Listed here are 22 T cell receptor beta chains from one sample, sequenced in a study of blood T cell repertoires in COVID-19. The repertoire was sequenced with immunoSEQ multiplex PCR; TCRdb's copy has only in-frame clones and lacks some. The sample has around 84,000 clones, over 70% seen once. The sample taken for sequencing was peripheral blood. These receptors all stem from a man older than 75 with active or convalescent COVID-19.

The CDR3: CASSPVAPSREQFF. Written as DNA, the CDR3 is TGTGCCAGCAGCCCAGTCGCCCCCTCCCGTGAGCAGTTCTTC. The J gene is TRBJ2-1, the V gene TRBV7-3; D not certain. The germline CDR1 and CDR2 sequences are SGHTA and FQGTGA. CDR3 length: 14 residues. V was cut by 5 bases and J by 9 bases, with 17 bases left in between.

This CDR3 reads CASKGQRVYGYTF. The CDR3 nucleotides are TGTGCCAGCAAGGGACAGAGGGTTTATGGCTACACCTTC. The J gene is TRBJ1-2, the V gene TRBV2; TRBD1 matches at 7 bases. This CDR3 contains 13 residues. Germline V gene lookup returns CDR1 SNHLY and CDR2 FYNNEI. V dropped 7 bases and J dropped 5; count of bases not matched to a gene: 7.

The chain employs TRBV11-2 and TRBJ2-2, with 7 bases identical to TRBD2. Germline V gives CDR1 SGHAT, CDR2 FQNNGV. The V gene end was trimmed by 8 bases and the J gene end by 4 bases; junction bases not matched to a gene: 13. The CDR3 has 16 amino acids. The CDR3 DNA sequence: TGTGCCAGCCGCCGTGGGGGGAGGGAAGGCACCGGGGAGCTGTTTTTT. This translates into CASRRGGREGTGELFF.

The chain recombines TRBV20-1 with TRBJ2-5; D remains ambiguous. Per germline, CDR1 DFQATT and CDR2 SNEGSKA (reference sequence). The CDR3 contains 11 residues. The germline V and J ends were trimmed by 5 bases and 5 bases, with 9 bases remaining between them. The CDR3 sequence: CSAPQRETQYF. CDR3 nucleotide sequence: TGCAGTGCTCCTCAGAGGGAGACCCAGTACTTC.

The chain couples TRBV23-1 to TRBJ1-3; 7 bases agree with TRBD1. TRBV23-1 is an open reading frame whose function is uncertain. The CDR3 consists of 17 residues. V lost 2 bases to trimming and J lost 2 bases; unmatched junction nucleotides: 9. In DNA form, the CDR3 reads TGCGCCAGCAGTCAACCCCTTAGGACAGGTGCTGGAAACACCATATATTTT. It is translated as CASSQPLRTGAGNTIYF.

This clone was counted a single time. The chain combines TRBV11-2 with TRBJ1-3; no reliable D call. CDR1 and CDR2 (germline): SGHAT, FQNNGV. V lost 5 bases to trimming and J lost 4 bases, with 12 bases between them. The CDR3 is 14 residues long. The CDR3 DNA is TGTGCCAGCAGCCCAGGCCCAGGCGGAAACACCATATATTTT. This gives the protein CASSPGPGGNTIYF.

This chain joins TRBV10-2 and TRBJ1-2, with a weak D call TRBD1 (5 bases). The germline gives CDR1 WSHSY, CDR2 SAAADI. CDR3 length equals 13 residues. V was shortened by 5 bases and J by 5 bases, with 12 bases between the two germline ends. The CDR3 DNA is TGCGCCAGCAGTTACGGGTCAGGGTATGGCTACACCTTC. It translates to CASSYGSGYGYTF.

This chain uses TRBV7-6 with TRBJ1-1, with TRBD1 matching 7 bases. Trimming removed 5 bases from V and 3 bases from J; junction bases left unmatched: 9. CDR3 size: 15 residues. The germline gives CDR1 SGHVS, CDR2 FNYEAQ. CDR3 protein: CASSRNLGTDTEAFF. The CDR3 DNA is TGTGCCAGCAGCCGAAACTTAGGGACAGACACTGAAGCTTTCTTT.

The CDR3 reads CASSQGTNTEAFF. As DNA, the CDR3 is TGTGCCAGTTCCCAGGGGACGAACACTGAAGCTTTCTTT. The chain uses TRBV18 and TRBJ1-1, with D possibly TRBD1 on 6 matching bases. CDR3 length equals 13 residues. V shed 9 bases and J shed 1 base, with 12 bases lying between them. CDR1 and CDR2 (germline): KGHSH, LQKENI.

CDR3: CASSPRGYEQYF. In DNA form, the CDR3 reads TGTGCCAGCAGCCCCCGGGGCTACGAGCAGTACTTC. This chain uses TRBV4-2 with TRBJ2-7; weak D call: TRBD2 (5 bases). The CDR3 runs 12 residues. V gave up 4 bases and J gave up 3 bases, with 7 bases separating them. In germline, CDR1 is LGHNA, CDR2 YNFKEQ.

The genes are TRBV5-1 and TRBJ2-3, with 8 bases identical to TRBD2. Germline trimming cut 1 base from V and 6 bases from J; bases unmatched to any gene: 7. The CDR3 has 15 residues. Germline loops: CDR1 SGHRS, CDR2 YFSETQ. CDR3: CASSLSGGAKDTQYF. The CDR3 DNA is TGCGCCAGCAGCTTGTCCGGGGGGGCCAAGGATACGCAGTATTTT. The variable domain in full, completed from reference TRBV5-1 and TRBJ2-3, reads KAGVTQTPRYLIKTRGQQVTLSCSPISGHRSVSWYQQTPGQGLQFLFEYFSETQRNKGNFPGRFSGRQFSNSRSEMNVSTLELGDSALYLCASSLSGGAKDTQYFGPGTRLTVL.

The chain employs TRBV7-9 and TRBJ2-3; 9 nucleotides align to TRBD1. The CDR3 consists of 15 residues. Trimming cost V 2 bases and J 5 bases; bases outside gene matches: 5. In germline, CDR1 is SEHNR, CDR2 FQNEAQ (reference sequence). The CDR3 sequence: CASSLRDRVGDTQYF. CDR3 in DNA: TGTGCCAGCAGCTTACGGGACAGGGTAGGAGATACGCAGTATTTT.

This clone was observed a few times. V gene TRBV5-6 combines with J gene TRBJ2-2; D is perhaps TRBD1 (7 bases). This CDR3 has 15 amino acids. Per germline, CDR1 SGHDT and CDR2 YYEEEE. V lost 1 base and J lost 6, with 13 bases in between. CDR3 bases: TGTGCCAGCAGCTTGCTAGACAGGGAGGCCGGGGAGCTGTTTTTT. Its protein product is CASSLLDREAGELFF.

The chain recombines TRBV9 with TRBJ2-7, with 10 bases lining up with TRBD2. This CDR3 is built from 17 residues. The ends lost 0 bases at V and 6 bases at J; junction bases unmatched: 12. Germline loops: CDR1 SGDLS, CDR2 YYNGEE. As DNA, the CDR3 is TGTGCCAGCAGCGTAGATACCAGGACTAGCGGTAGAGGCGAGCAGTACTTC. It specifies CASSVDTRTSGRGEQYF.

This sequence joins TRBV7-8 and TRBJ2-1, with 7 bases fitting TRBD2. Looked up from germline, CDR1 is SGHVS and CDR2 is FQNEAQ. With V trimmed by 1 base and J by 7 bases, 7 bases remained unmatched. This CDR3 spans 15 amino acids. The CDR3 sequence is CASSLGRAGANEQFF. The DNA for the CDR3 is TGTGCCAGCAGCTTAGGAAGGGCGGGAGCGAATGAGCAGTTCTTC.

J is TRBJ2-5 and V is TRBV7-8; 10 positions agree with TRBD1. J gave up 4 bases and V 5 bases, and 4 bases lay outside the gene matches. CDR1 SGHVS and CDR2 FQNEAQ come from the germline V gene. The CDR3 has 14 amino acids. CDR3 in amino acids: CASSTRTGGETQYF. Here the CDR3 DNA reads TGTGCCAGCAGCACGCGGACAGGGGGAGAGACCCAGTACTTC.

The rearrangement uses TRBV11-1 and TRBJ2-2; tentative D call: TRBD1 (5 bases). Germline V CDR1 and CDR2: SGHAT, FQDESV (reference sequence). V was clipped by 2 bases and J by 3 bases, with 7 bases between them. The CDR3 has 14 amino acids. In nucleotides, the CDR3 is TGTGCCAGCAGCTTACTCAGGGACACCGGGGAGCTGTTTTTT. Protein: CASSLLRDTGELFF.

The chain uses TRBV30 and TRBJ2-2; TRBD2 aligns across 10 bases. The CDR3 is 14 amino acids. CDR1 and CDR2 from the germline V gene are GTSNPN and SVGIG (reference sequence). The CDR3 DNA sequence: TGTGCTTTAAGCGGGAGGGTCGACACCGGGGAGCTGTTTTTT. It is translated as CALSGRVDTGELFF.

This chain uses TRBV28 with TRBJ1-2; D gene uncertain. Trimming stripped 2 bases from V and 8 bases from J, with 12 bases between. Germline CDR1 is MDHEN and CDR2 is SYDVKM. The CDR3 loop spans 13 amino acids. The CDR3 reads CASSLEFRRGYTF. The DNA of the CDR3 is TGTGCCAGCAGTTTAGAGTTTAGGAGGGGCTACACCTTC.

This chain joins TRBV3-1 (or the pseudogene TRBV3-2) and TRBJ1-3, with TRBD1 identical over 10 bases. Per germline, CDR1 LGHDT and CDR2 YNNKEL (reference sequence). J lost 10 bases, V lost 4 bases, and 7 bases had no gene match. The CDR3 consists of 14 residues. DNA of the CDR3: TGTGCCAGCAGCCCGCGGGACAGGGGAGGGACCATATATTTT. It is translated as CASSPRDRGGTIYF.

The rearrangement uses TRBV3-1 (or the pseudogene TRBV3-2) and TRBJ1-1; 9 bases agree with TRBD1. Trimming at V came to 2 bases and at J to 3 bases, leaving 1 base not matched to a gene. The CDR3 runs 14 residues. The V gene's germline CDR1 is LGHDT and CDR2 YNNKEL (reference sequence). CDR3 sequence: CASSQRDRDTEAFF. The CDR3 nucleotides are TGTGCCAGCAGCCAAAGGGACAGGGACACTGAAGCTTTCTTT.

In its sample, this clone was seen once. This chain uses TRBV5-5 with TRBJ1-4; 10 bases are shared with TRBD1. The CDR3 totals 15 residues. Germline V CDR1 and CDR2: SGHKS, YYEKEE (reference sequence). Losses at the gene ends were 5 bases for V and 5 bases for J; bases not matched to a gene: 6. The CDR3 spells CASSSGTGANEKLFF. In DNA, the CDR3 is TGTGCCAGCAGTTCCGGGACAGGGGCCAATGAAAAACTGTTTTTT.